This passage covers 12 T cell receptor beta chains from one sample sequenced in a study of T cell responses to AZD1222 COVID-19 vaccine. Assay: immunoSEQ multiplex PCR; the TCRdb copy retains only in-frame clones and omits some. Found here are approximately 50,000 clones, 80% of them singletons; the top ten hold 5%. Source: peripheral blood, taken 28 days after the second AZD1222 dose. These TCRs come from an adult who received the AZD1222 COVID-19 vaccine.

This chain joins TRBV3-1 (or the pseudogene TRBV3-2) and TRBJ1-5, with D possibly matching TRBD1 (5 bases). The CDR3 length is 15 residues. The germline V gene encodes CDR1 LGHDT and CDR2 YNNKEL (reference sequence). V was pared by 0 bases and J by 5 bases, with 11 bases between. The CDR3 sequence: CASSQDTGRYQPQHF. The CDR3 DNA follows: TGTGCCAGCAGCCAAGACACAGGACGTTATCAGCCCCAGCATTTT.

This clone has just a few counts. J is TRBJ1-3 and V is TRBV12-3 or TRBV12-4, with a weak D call TRBD1 (5 bases). V gave up 4 bases and J gave up 2 bases, with 6 bases separating them. The CDR3 runs to 13 residues. CDR3 protein: CASSWGTGNTIYF. The DNA for the CDR3 is TGTGCCAGCAGTTGGGGGACTGGAAACACCATATATTTT.

The chain has TRBV18 and TRBJ1-2, with no clear D. V was shortened by 2 bases and J by 4 bases, with 14 bases between the two germline ends. Germline CDR1 reads KGHSH; CDR2 reads LQKENI. The CDR3 consists of 15 residues. CDR3 region: CASSPGVRRAYGYTF. The CDR3 DNA sequence: TGTGCCAGCTCACCAGGTGTACGACGAGCCTATGGCTACACCTTC.

V is TRBV28 and J is TRBJ1-5; 10 nucleotides match TRBD1. V dropped 7 bases and J dropped 6; count of bases not matched to a gene: 12. In germline, CDR1 is MDHEN, CDR2 SYDVKM. The CDR3 consists of 16 residues. The CDR3 nucleotides read TGTGCCAGCAACCGACCGGGACAGGGGAATGGTCAGCCCCAGCATTTT. Its translation: CASNRPGQGNGQPQHF. Together with reference TRBV28 and TRBJ1-5, the CDR3 gives the full variable domain: DVKVTQSSRYLVKRTGEKVFLECVQDMDHENMFWYRQDPGLGLRLIYFSYDVKMKEKGDIPEGYSVSREKKERFSLILESASTNQTSMYLCASNRPGQGNGQPQHFGDGTRLSIL.

This clone was observed a few times. V gene TRBV6-5 combines with J gene TRBJ2-7; maybe TRBD2 (6 bases). The germline CDR1 and CDR2 sequences are MNHEY and SVGAGI. The germline V and J ends were trimmed by 6 bases and 4 bases, with 19 bases remaining between them. The CDR3 sequence is 15 residues long. CDR3 nucleotide sequence: TGTGCCAGCAGAAGTACCGGGAGCCTCTCTTACGAGCAGTACGTC. Translating it yields CASRSTGSLSYEQYV.

This chain connects TRBV6-6 to TRBJ1-1; D not certain. The CDR3 spans 15 residues. Germline CDR1 is MNHNY and CDR2 is SVGAGI (reference sequence). V was trimmed by 7 bases and J by 5 bases, leaving 20 bases between them. The CDR3 bases are TGTGCCAGCACTCATCTGGGAGGTAGAAAGACTGAAGCTTTCTTT. It yields the protein CASTHLGGRKTEAFF.

J is TRBJ1-5 and V is TRBV2; D remains ambiguous. CDR3 length equals 14 residues. Germline V lookup: CDR1 SNHLY, CDR2 FYNNEI. The V and J ends lost 7 bases and 6 bases respectively, with 16 bases between them. CDR3 bases: TGTGCCAGCAATCGAATGGGGTTCGGTCAGCCCCAGCATTTT. Amino acid sequence: CASNRMGFGQPQHF.

The rearrangement links TRBV12-3 or TRBV12-4 to TRBJ2-1; D is possibly TRBD1 (6 bases). This CDR3 has 11 residues. Trimming stripped 6 bases from V and 7 bases from J, with 7 bases between. The CDR3 DNA reads as TGTGCCAGCAGCACAGGGAATGAGCAGTTCTTC. This codes for CASSTGNEQFF.

The V gene is TRBV11-2, the J gene TRBJ2-3; unclear D gene. With 6 bases removed from V and 6 bases from J, the gap between germline ends came to 7 bases. This CDR3 region has 11 residues. Germline loops: CDR1 SGHAT, CDR2 FQNNGV. CDR3 protein: CASSLGDTQYF. CDR3 nucleotide sequence: TGTGCCAGCAGTCTTGGCGATACGCAGTATTTT.

This clone was recorded a few times. The chain employs TRBV28 and TRBJ1-2; D uncertain. The CDR3 has 11 amino acids. Trimming cost V 2 bases and J 7 bases, with 5 bases left between them. The V gene's germline CDR1 is MDHEN and CDR2 SYDVKM. CDR3 DNA sequence: TGTGCCAGCAGTTTAAATTCTGGCTACACCTTC. Its translation is CASSLNSGYTF.

This clone appeared a few times. The gene calls are TRBV19 and TRBJ2-7; 9 positions match TRBD2. From germline, CDR1 is LNHDA and CDR2 SQIVND (reference sequence). CDR3 length: 12 residues. V lost 6 bases to trimming and J lost 5 bases; unmatched junction nucleotides: 2. As DNA, the CDR3 is TGTGCCAGTAGGTCTAGCGGGAACGAGCAGTACTTC. Translated, it gives CASRSSGNEQYF.

The chain joins TRBV15 to TRBJ1-2, with 7 nucleotides matching TRBD1. The CDR3 is made up of 13 amino acids. Trimming cost V 0 bases and J 8 bases; bases outside gene matches: 3. CDR1 LNHNV and CDR2 YYDKDF come from the germline V gene (reference sequence). The CDR3 region has the DNA TGTGCCACCAGCAGAGACAGGGGGTACGGCTACACCTTC. Its translation is CATSRDRGYGYTF. Full variable domain (outside the CDR3, taken from reference TRBV15 and TRBJ1-2): DAMVIQNPRYQVTQFGKPVTLSCSQTLNHNVMYWYQQKSSQAPKLLFHYYDKDFNNEADTPDNFQSRRPNTSFCFLDIRSPGLGDTAMYLCATSRDRGYGYTFGSGTRLTVV.